These 23 T cell receptor beta chains share one sample of origin, sequenced in a study of T cell repertoires in cytomegalovirus infection. TCRdb reprocessed the reads via MiXCR and lists one record per CDR3 protein. The repertoire holds 500,000 or so distinct CDR3 sequences, with more than 15% as singletons. Material: CD8+ T cells from PBMCs. Receptors were obtained from a human donor in good health (CMV status not recorded). Some clones in this sample may be carry-over from other donors' samples.

Many counts were recorded for this clonotype. The chain is built from TRBV6-1 and TRBJ2-2; no clear D gene. Between the trimmed V and J ends, which lost 8 bases and 5 bases, there was a span of 9 bases. Per the germline V gene, CDR1 is MNHNS and CDR2 is SASEGT. CDR3 length equals 12 residues. Here the CDR3 DNA reads TGTGCCAGCGCGCAAGCGACCGGGGAGCTGTTTTTT. Protein product: CASAQATGELFF.

Worth noting for this clonotype: A much larger clonotype is one base distant, so this may be a read error. As the CDR3 is not closed by the conserved phenylalanine or tryptophan, this likely results from a read error. The rearrangement links TRBV7-9 to TRBJ2-1, with D possibly being TRBD2 (5 bases). V lost 1 base, J lost 2 bases, and 9 bases lay in between. Germline CDR1 reads SEHNR; CDR2 reads FQNEAQ (reference sequence). The length of the CDR3 is 15 residues. CDR3 protein: CASSLVERTYNEQFL. CDR3 DNA sequence: TGTGCCAGCAGCTTAGTCGAGCGGACCTACAATGAGCAGTTCTTA.

The chain has TRBV30 and TRBJ2-1; a weak D match, TRBD1 (5 bases). V was clipped by 4 bases and J by 8 bases, with 24 bases between them. CDR1 is GTSNPN, CDR2 SVGIG, per germline (reference sequence). This CDR3 has 16 residues. CDR3 loop: CAWTLGVTLGWDEQFF. The CDR3 DNA reads as TGTGCCTGGACCCTAGGGGTGACCTTAGGGTGGGATGAGCAGTTCTTC.

This clonotype has only a few counts. The CDR3 nucleotides read TGTGCCAGCAGCTTAGGCAGGCAGGCCCTGGGGAGTGGCTACACCTTC. This translates into CASSLGRQALGSGYTF. The rearrangement joins TRBV7-6 to TRBJ1-2; D unclear. Per germline, CDR1 SGHVS and CDR2 FNYEAQ. V was shortened by 1 base and J by 7 bases, with 19 bases between the two germline ends. The CDR3 has 16 residues.

As regards this clonotype: A much larger clone is a single base away; this may be a read error. The conserved final phenylalanine or tryptophan is absent from the CDR3, which likely points to a read error. The genes are TRBV7-3 and TRBJ2-7; D is possibly TRBD1 or TRBD2 (7 bases each). From germline, CDR1 is SGHTA and CDR2 FQGTGA. The CDR3 spans 17 residues. The V gene lost 4 bases and the J gene lost 7 bases, with 26 bases spanning the gap. The CDR3 is CASSSGRYREGAEEQYL. In DNA, the CDR3 is TGTGCCAGCAGCTCTGGGCGTTACAGGGAGGGGGCGGAAGAGCAGTACTTA.

This clonotype appeared a few times. The V and J genes are TRBV27 and TRBJ1-1; 7 bases line up with TRBD1. The CDR3 totals 14 residues. Germline lookup yields CDR1 MNHEY and CDR2 SMNVEV (reference sequence). V shed 6 bases, J shed 6 bases, and the junction held 10 bases outside the gene matches. This chain's CDR3 is CASSRDSLMAEAFF. The CDR3 region has the DNA TGTGCCAGCAGCCGGGACAGCCTTATGGCTGAAGCTTTCTTT.

This clonotype was counted many times. For the CDR3, the DNA is TGTGCCAGCAGCTTAAGATTAGCGGGGAGCTCCTACAATGAGCAGTTCTTC. It yields the protein CASSLRLAGSSYNEQFF. This rearrangement joins TRBV7-2 to TRBJ2-1; 8 nucleotides match TRBD2. Germline lookup yields CDR1 SGHTA and CDR2 FQGNSA. Trimming took 2 bases from V and 0 from J; bases not matched to a gene: 6. The CDR3 totals 17 residues.

This clonotype showed up many times. The chain employs TRBV6-6 and TRBJ1-1; D uncertain. The CDR3 loop spans 13 amino acids. Trimming took 2 bases from V and 4 from J, leaving 8 bases between them. Germline assignment: CDR1 MNHNY and CDR2 SVGAGI (reference sequence). CDR3 amino acids: CASSYPGGTEAFF. The CDR3 nucleotides are TGTGCCAGCAGTTACCCTGGAGGCACTGAAGCTTTCTTT.

The chain employs TRBV20-1 and TRBJ2-5; D gene unclear. CDR3 length: 14 residues. Germline V gene data show CDR1 as DFQATT and CDR2 as SNEGSKA (reference sequence). The ends were cut back, 0 bases at V and 1 base at J, with 9 bases in the middle. DNA of the CDR3: TGCAGTGCTAGAGATGGTTTCGTCCAAGAGACCCAGTACTTC. Its protein is CSARDGFVQETQYF.

This clonotype was counted between two and nine times. The chain has TRBV30 and TRBJ2-3, with D hard to call. Trimming took off 2 bases at V and 6 bases at J, with 9 bases between the two ends. The V gene's germline CDR1 is GTSNPN and CDR2 SVGIG (reference sequence). This CDR3 is built from 12 residues. CDR3 loop: CAWSNSVDTQYF. The CDR3 DNA reads TGTGCCTGGAGTAACAGTGTTGATACGCAGTATTTT.

Many counts were recorded for this clonotype. This rearrangement joins TRBV28 to TRBJ2-3; D call uncertain. Trimming removed 6 bases from V and 4 bases from J, with 17 bases in between. The CDR3 has 15 residues. Germline V gene sequence: CDR1 MDHEN, CDR2 SYDVKM. CDR3 sequence: CASSLVRLRADTQYF. The CDR3 DNA reads as TGTGCCAGCAGCCTGGTGAGATTGAGAGCAGATACGCAGTATTTT.

This clonotype was observed at least ten times. V and J are TRBV7-6 and TRBJ2-3, with 9 nucleotides matching TRBD2. V trimming: 0 bases; J trimming: 2 bases; junction bases outside the gene matches: 3. This CDR3 is built from 16 residues. From germline, CDR1 is SGHVS and CDR2 FNYEAQ. CDR3 nucleotide sequence: TGTGCCAGCAGCTTAGCCGTAGCGGGGGTCACAGATACGCAGTATTTT. Protein product: CASSLAVAGVTDTQYF.

With respect to this clonotype: As the CDR3 is not closed by the conserved phenylalanine or tryptophan, this likely results from a read error. This chain joins TRBV6-1 and TRBJ2-7; 8 bases match TRBD1. V lost 11 bases and J lost 4; bases outside the gene matches: 4. The germline gives CDR1 MNHNS, CDR2 SASEGT. This CDR3 has 11 residues. DNA for the CDR3: TGTGCCTCAGGGGGCGGGTACGAGCAGTACTAC. This sequence encodes CASGGGYEQYY.

This clonotype was seen more than once but under ten times. The J gene is TRBJ1-2, the V gene TRBV29-1; D unresolved. Per germline, CDR1 SQVTM and CDR2 ANQGSEA. V was pared by 6 bases and J by 7 bases, with 18 bases between. CDR3 length: 13 residues. CDR3 coding DNA: TGCAGCGTCGCGTCGCGAGGGAAAGGTGGCTACACCTTC. Its translation: CSVASRGKGGYTF.

The chain is built from TRBV3-1 and TRBJ2-2; D gene uncertain. Germline V lookup: CDR1 LGHDT, CDR2 YNNKEL (reference sequence). The ends were cut back, 5 bases at V and 6 bases at J, with 16 bases in the middle. CDR3 length: 15 residues. The CDR3 is CASSLGRQEAGELFF. The CDR3 bases are TGTGCCAGCAGCTTAGGCAGGCAAGAGGCCGGGGAGCTGTTTTTT.

This clonotype was detected only a few times. The V gene is TRBV20-1, the J gene TRBJ2-5, with 8 bases aligning to TRBD1. Germline assignment: CDR1 DFQATT and CDR2 SNEGSKA (reference sequence). With 3 bases clipped from V and 5 bases from J, the junction kept 11 bases outside the gene matches. This CDR3 spans 15 amino acids. CDR3 region: CSASRGQGARETQYF. The CDR3 region has the DNA TGCAGTGCTAGTAGGGGTCAGGGGGCGCGGGAGACCCAGTACTTC.

This chain joins TRBV4-1 and TRBJ1-1; TRBD1 might be the D (5 bases). CDR1 MGHRA and CDR2 YSYEKL come from the germline V gene. The CDR3 contains 15 residues. V lost 0 bases and J lost 0, with 8 bases in between. CDR3 DNA sequence: TGCGCCAGCAGCCAAGATGGGGGGATGAACACTGAAGCTTTCTTT. Translation gives CASSQDGGMNTEAFF.

There are many counts of this clonotype. The chain carries TRBV15 and TRBJ2-7; D perhaps matches TRBD2 (6 bases). The V end was cut by 6 bases, the J end by 2 bases, with 11 bases between. CDR1 LNHNV and CDR2 YYDKDF come from the germline V gene (reference sequence). The CDR3 loop spans 13 amino acids. The CDR3: CATREGGTYEQYF. DNA for the CDR3: TGTGCCACCAGAGAGGGAGGAACCTACGAGCAGTACTTC.

This clonotype was found many times. The chain recombines TRBV4-1 with TRBJ2-1; possible D gene TRBD2, 6 bases. Germline V gene sequence: CDR1 MGHRA, CDR2 YSYEKL. Trimming left V 0 bases short and J 8 bases short, with 20 bases between. The CDR3 runs to 17 residues. This chain's CDR3 is CASSQDSPGLRPDEQFF. The CDR3 nucleotides are TGCGCCAGCAGCCAAGACTCGCCGGGACTCCGCCCGGATGAGCAGTTCTTC.

This clonotype has just a few counts. This chain connects TRBV29-1 to TRBJ1-3, with 7 bases fitting TRBD1. Germline V gives CDR1 SQVTM, CDR2 ANQGSEA. The CDR3 covers 13 residues. The J segment lost 11 bases and the V segment lost 3 bases, leaving 10 bases of the junction unmatched. The DNA of the CDR3 is TGCAGCGTTGAGGGGACAGCTGGGACGGCCATATATTTT. It translates to CSVEGTAGTAIYF.

The table lists this clonotype with a few counts. The rearrangement links TRBV19 to TRBJ2-7; 7 bases are shared with TRBD1. J was trimmed by 2 bases and V by 5 bases; bases with no gene match: 9. CDR3 length: 15 residues. Looked up from germline, CDR1 is LNHDA and CDR2 is SQIVND (reference sequence). CDR3 sequence reads: CASSPARQGAYEQYF. The CDR3 DNA follows: TGTGCCAGTAGTCCCGCGAGACAGGGAGCCTACGAGCAGTACTTC.

The table lists this clonotype with many counts. This chain uses TRBV7-8 with TRBJ2-7; either TRBD1 or TRBD2 may supply D (5 bases each). The V end was cut by 1 base, the J end by 9 bases, with 25 bases between. This CDR3 comprises 17 residues. Per the germline V gene, CDR1 is SGHVS and CDR2 is FQNEAQ. This CDR3 is CASSLESAVARGVGQYF. The CDR3 coding sequence is TGTGCCAGCAGCTTAGAATCAGCGGTGGCACGAGGGGTGGGGCAGTACTTC. Filled out from reference TRBV7-8 and TRBJ2-7, the complete variable domain reads GAGVSQSPRYKVAKRGQDVALRCDPISGHVSLFWYQQALGQGPEFLTYFQNEAQLDKSGLPSDRFFAERPEGSVSTLKIQRTQQEDSAVYLCASSLESAVARGVGQYFGPGTRLTVT.

In its sample, this clonotype was seen many times. CDR3 region: CASRRGGGTDTQYF. As DNA, the CDR3 is TGTGCCAGCCGGAGGGGGGGAGGGACAGATACGCAGTATTTT. The chain recombines TRBV7-3 with TRBJ2-3; a possible D gene is TRBD2 (7 bases). Germline V gene sequence: CDR1 SGHTA, CDR2 FQGTGA. The CDR3 runs 14 residues. The V and J ends lost 8 bases and 3 bases respectively, with 15 bases between them.